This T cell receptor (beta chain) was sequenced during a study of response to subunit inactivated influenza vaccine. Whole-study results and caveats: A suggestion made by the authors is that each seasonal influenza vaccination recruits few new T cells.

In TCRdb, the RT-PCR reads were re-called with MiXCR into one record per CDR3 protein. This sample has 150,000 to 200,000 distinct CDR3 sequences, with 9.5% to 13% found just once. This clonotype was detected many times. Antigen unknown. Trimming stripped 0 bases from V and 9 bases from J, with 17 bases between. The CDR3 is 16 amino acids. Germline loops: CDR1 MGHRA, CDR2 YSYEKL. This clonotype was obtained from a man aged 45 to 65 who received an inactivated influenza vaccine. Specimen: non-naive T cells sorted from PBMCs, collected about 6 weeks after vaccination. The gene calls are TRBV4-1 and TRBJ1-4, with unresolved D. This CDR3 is CASSQEWSKEEKKLFF. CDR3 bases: TGCGCCAGCAGCCAAGAGTGGTCCAAAGAGGAGAAAAAACTGTTTTTT.